Below are 17 T cell receptor beta chains sequenced from a single sample in a study of blood T cells in healthy people across ages. Next came a second PCR, run for roughly 6 to 11 cycles, which used a sample-barcoded 5' primer along with a J-beta primer mix. TCRdb fed the 5' RACE reads into MiXCR, producing one record per CDR3 protein. The sample has 780,000 or so distinct CDR3 sequences; just under 25% are singletons. The same data also went into a second study, on T cells of mothers and their children.

The specimen sequenced was blood. The receptors stem from a boy aged 10-17 years in good health.

Turning to this clonotype: Germline is not matched at one junction end, which may reflect a read error. CDR3 in DNA: TGTGCCAGCAGCTCGACCGACTGGTGGTACCAAGAGACCCAGCACTTC. Translation: CASSSTDWWYQETQHF. The rearrangement uses TRBV5-6 and TRBJ2-1; no reliable D call. This CDR3 is built from 16 residues. The germline V gene encodes CDR1 SGHDT and CDR2 YYEEEE.

There are a few counts of this clonotype. The chain couples TRBV20-1 to TRBJ2-1; the D gene is possibly TRBD1 (7 bases). CDR3 length: 12 residues. Between the trimmed V and J ends, which lost 8 bases and 1 base, there was a span of 9 bases. CDR1 DFQATT and CDR2 SNEGSKA come from the germline V gene (reference sequence). In DNA, the CDR3 is TGCAGTTCAGGGGGGTCCTACAATGAGCAGTTCTTC. Translating gives CSSGGSYNEQFF.

This clonotype has more than one count but fewer than ten. The V gene is TRBV27, the J gene TRBJ1-4, with 11 nucleotides matching TRBD1. The trim removed 5 bases at V and 8 bases at J, leaving 10 bases unmatched. The CDR3 runs to 16 residues. Germline-derived CDR1 and CDR2 are MNHEY and SMNVEV (reference sequence). Here the CDR3 reads CASSPRRTGGYEKLFF. The DNA for the CDR3 is TGTGCCAGCAGTCCCCGGCGGACAGGGGGCTACGAAAAACTGTTTTTT.

In nucleotides, the CDR3 is TGTGCCAGCAGCTTGCCTACCAAGTTGAATGAGCAGTTCTTC. It translates to CASSLPTKLNEQFF. The chain recombines TRBV11-1 with TRBJ2-1; D unresolved. The germline CDR1 and CDR2 sequences are SGHAT and FQDESV (reference sequence). The CDR3 sequence is 14 residues long. Between the trimmed V and J ends, which lost 3 bases and 7 bases, there was a span of 13 bases.

V and J are TRBV5-8 and TRBJ2-3, with 7 bases lining up with TRBD1. CDR3 length equals 16 residues. The J segment lost 1 base and the V segment lost 4 bases, leaving 9 bases of the junction unmatched. Germline CDR1 and CDR2: SGHTS and YDEGEE. The DNA for the CDR3 is TGTGCCAGCAGCGAGGGAATTGACAGGGGCACAGATACGCAGTATTTT. This codes for CASSEGIDRGTDTQYF.

This clonotype appeared a few times. The chain joins TRBV29-1 to TRBJ2-2; no clear D. This CDR3 has 15 residues. CDR1 and CDR2 (germline): SQVTM, ANQGSEA. V shed 2 bases and J shed 3 bases, with 13 bases lying between them. CDR3 sequence (DNA): TGCAGCGTTGAAACCACATTCGGGTACACCGGGGAGCTGTTTTTT. It yields the protein CSVETTFGYTGELFF.

This clonotype was observed a few times. V gene TRBV12-3 or TRBV12-4 combines with J gene TRBJ2-3, with D perhaps TRBD1 (5 bases). The germline V and J ends were trimmed by 4 bases and 6 bases, with 14 bases remaining between them. The CDR3 covers 14 residues. CDR3 in amino acids: CASSSKTALDTQYF. DNA for the CDR3: TGTGCCAGCAGTTCGAAGACAGCATTGGATACGCAGTATTTT.

This clonotype occurred a few times. The chain joins TRBV4-3 to TRBJ2-7; 7 nucleotides match TRBD1. The V segment lost 4 bases and the J segment 1 base; nucleotides outside the gene matches: 4. The CDR3 is 14 amino acids. Germline CDR1 LGHNA, CDR2 YSLEER. In DNA, the CDR3 is TGCGCCAGCAGCCGCCTGGGACAGTCCTACGAGCAGTACTTC. Its translation is CASSRLGQSYEQYF.

This chain links TRBV6-6 with TRBJ2-5; 11 nucleotides align to TRBD2. This CDR3 has 15 residues. J gave up 4 bases and V 6 bases, and 7 bases lay outside the gene matches. Germline V gives CDR1 MNHNY, CDR2 SVGAGI (reference sequence). The CDR3 coding sequence is TGTGCCAGCAGCGACACTAGCGGGAGACGAGAGACCCAGTACTTC. This translates into CASSDTSGRRETQYF.

V gene TRBV5-1 combines with J gene TRBJ2-6, with D possibly being TRBD2 (6 bases). CDR1 and CDR2 from the germline V gene are SGHRS and YFSETQ. V was trimmed by 0 bases and J by 1 base, leaving 14 bases between them. The CDR3 consists of 18 residues. As DNA, the CDR3 is TGCGCCAGCAGCTTGGTTGCTGGGAGGTTTTCTGGGGCCAACGTCCTGACTTTC. It is translated as CASSLVAGRFSGANVLTF.

This clonotype occurred a few times. This rearrangement joins TRBV7-2 to TRBJ2-3; no clear D. Germline lookup yields CDR1 SGHTA and CDR2 FQGNSA. V was cut by 2 bases and J by 3 bases, with 6 bases left in between. There are 13 residues in the CDR3. This CDR3 is CASSLSWTDTQYF. For the CDR3, the DNA is TGTGCCAGCAGCTTAAGTTGGACAGATACGCAGTATTTT.

This clonotype was counted only a few times. This sequence joins TRBV4-2 and TRBJ2-7, with D perhaps TRBD1 or TRBD2 (5 bases each). V lost 1 base to trimming and J lost 3 bases, with 13 bases between them. This CDR3 region has 15 residues. The germline V gene has CDR1 LGHNA and CDR2 YNFKEQ. CDR3 bases: TGTGCCAGCAGCCAAGTTTGGGGACCGCTCTACGAGCAGTACTTC. It yields the protein CASSQVWGPLYEQYF.

The genes are TRBV6-2 or TRBV6-3 and TRBJ2-1; 7 bases match TRBD2. V dropped 6 bases and J dropped 8; count of bases not matched to a gene: 4. The germline gives CDR1 MNHEY, CDR2 SVGEGT. The CDR3 is 12 amino acids. CDR3 nucleotide sequence: TGTGCCAGCAGGCGGGAGCCCCATGAGCAGTTCTTC. As protein: CASRREPHEQFF.

This clonotype occurred a few times. This rearrangement joins TRBV27 to TRBJ2-2, with 8 bases that match TRBD1. V shed 4 bases, J shed 6 bases, and the junction held 1 base outside the gene matches. From germline, CDR1 is MNHEY and CDR2 SMNVEV (reference sequence). The CDR3 runs 13 residues. The chain's CDR3 is CASSSTGAGELFF. CDR3 in DNA: TGTGCCAGCAGTTCGACAGGGGCCGGGGAGCTGTTTTTT.

The gene calls are TRBV9 and TRBJ1-5, with a possible D match to TRBD1 (5 bases). Germline values: CDR1 SGDLS, CDR2 YYNGEE. CDR3 size: 16 residues. V was pared by 0 bases and J by 7 bases, with 17 bases between. CDR3 coding DNA: TGTGCCAGCAGCGTAGAAGAGGCAGGGATATTGCAGCCCCAGCATTTT. It translates to CASSVEEAGILQPQHF.

The chain links TRBV6-5 to TRBJ2-1; D gene unclear. The tail of the sequence fits TRBJ2-5 better, so the J call may be wrong. The CDR3 is made up of 12 amino acids. CDR1 and CDR2 from the germline V gene are MNHEY and SVGAGI. The CDR3 coding sequence is TGTGCCAGCAGTCGTGGTCAAGGTCCCCAGTACTTC. As protein: CASSRGQGPQYF.

CDR3 nucleotide sequence: TGCGCCAGCAGCCAAGCCGGGACTAGCGGGGCTTACGAGCAGTACTTC. Translated, it gives CASSQAGTSGAYEQYF. V is TRBV4-3 and J is TRBJ2-7; 13 nucleotides line up with TRBD2. The CDR3 is made up of 16 amino acids. In germline, CDR1 is LGHNA, CDR2 YSLEER. After removal of 1 base from V and 4 bases from J, the junction contained 4 bases not matched to a gene.